Below are 14 T cell receptor beta chains sequenced from a single sample in a study of control samples from healthy donors and cancer patients. Clones were sequenced by immunoSEQ multiplex PCR, and TCRdb holds only the in-frame ones, with some missing. The sample lists 75,000 to 95,000 clones, 88% seen once, with 4.5% to 6% in the top ten. The sequencing input was blood. The receptors derive from a woman between 50 and 59 years old in good health.

The V call is TRBV11-2, the J call TRBJ2-7; D assignment may be TRBD1 or TRBD2 (5 bases each). CDR1 and CDR2 from the germline V gene are SGHAT and FQNNGV. Trimming stripped 5 bases from V and 4 bases from J, with 21 bases between. This CDR3 has 16 residues. CDR3 region: CASSPGPLLDSYEQYF. The CDR3 nucleotides are TGTGCCAGCAGCCCGGGACCGCTCCTAGACTCTTACGAGCAGTACTTC.

This sequence joins TRBV5-6 and TRBJ1-2, with D perhaps TRBD1 (6 bases). CDR3 size: 15 residues. The V and J ends lost 2 bases and 4 bases respectively, with 15 bases between them. Germline V gene lookup returns CDR1 SGHDT and CDR2 YYEEEE. The CDR3 is CASSFGQSGPYGYTF. CDR3 sequence (DNA): TGTGCCAGCAGCTTTGGACAGTCAGGGCCCTATGGCTACACCTTC.

This sequence joins TRBV7-8 and TRBJ2-1, with D perhaps matching TRBD1 (6 bases). The CDR3 spans 16 residues. CDR1 and CDR2 from the germline V gene are SGHVS and FQNEAQ. Trimming removed 2 bases at V and 7 bases at J, with 18 bases between. CDR3 residues: CASSLSITGKENEQFF. DNA for the CDR3: TGTGCCAGCAGCTTAAGTATTACAGGGAAAGAAAATGAGCAGTTCTTC.

V and J are TRBV10-3 and TRBJ1-5; D call uncertain. The germline CDR1 and CDR2 sequences are ENHRY and SYGVKD. V was shortened by 0 bases and J by 3 bases, with 9 bases between the two germline ends. This CDR3 region has 15 residues. CDR3 bases: TGTGCCATCAGTGAGTCGGGCCAGTTCAATCAGCCCCAGCATTTT. This translates into CAISESGQFNQPQHF.

The chain combines TRBV5-1 with TRBJ1-6; maybe TRBD1 (5 bases). CDR1 is SGHRS, CDR2 YFSETQ, per germline. V dropped 1 base and J dropped 8 bases, with 7 bases sitting between them. The CDR3 is 13 residues long. For the CDR3, the DNA is TGCGCCAGCAGCTTGACAGGCCATTCACCCCTCCACTTT. Amino acids: CASSLTGHSPLHF. Looking up the rest from reference TRBV5-1 and TRBJ1-6 gives the full variable domain: KAGVTQTPRYLIKTRGQQVTLSCSPISGHRSVSWYQQTPGQGLQFLFEYFSETQRNKGNFPGRFSGRQFSNSRSEMNVSTLELGDSALYLCASSLTGHSPLHFGNGTRLTVT.

This chain joins TRBV19 and TRBJ1-5, with TRBD1 matching over 8 bases. Losses at the gene ends were 8 bases for V and 4 bases for J; bases not matched to a gene: 4. In germline, CDR1 is LNHDA, CDR2 SQIVND (reference sequence). The CDR3 loop spans 13 amino acids. The CDR3 sequence is CASGQGGNQPQHF. CDR3 in DNA: TGTGCCAGTGGACAGGGTGGTAATCAGCCCCAGCATTTT.

This chain links TRBV29-1 with TRBJ1-2, with 10 bases aligning to TRBD1. The CDR3 spans 12 residues. J gave up 8 bases and V 4 bases, and 4 bases lay outside the gene matches. Germline loops: CDR1 SQVTM, CDR2 ANQGSEA. In nucleotides, the CDR3 is TGCAGCGTTGCCGGGACAGGGGAAGGCTACACCTTC. Translation: CSVAGTGEGYTF. The entire variable domain, with the rest obtained from reference TRBV29-1 and TRBJ1-2, is as follows: SAVISQKPSRDICQRGTSLTIQCQVDSQVTMMFWYRQQPGQSLTLIATANQGSEATYESGFVIDKFPISRPNLTFSTLTVSNMSPEDSSIYLCSVAGTGEGYTFGSGTRLTVV.

J is TRBJ1-1 and V is TRBV5-1; 9 nucleotides line up with TRBD1. This CDR3 spans 16 amino acids. Germline loops: CDR1 SGHRS, CDR2 YFSETQ. V gave up 9 bases and J gave up 8 bases; unmatched junction bases: 20. The DNA of the CDR3 is TGCGCCAACTCCAAGCGAGGACAGGGGAGACGGTTGGAAGCTTTCTTT. Its translation: CANSKRGQGRRLEAFF.

The V gene is TRBV6-5, the J gene TRBJ2-5, with 8 nucleotides matching TRBD1. Looked up from germline, CDR1 is MNHEY and CDR2 is SVGAGI. The CDR3 loop spans 14 amino acids. V shed 6 bases, J shed 3 bases, and the junction held 6 bases outside the gene matches. CDR3 nucleotide sequence: TGTGCCAGCAGCAGGGGGCTCGTTGAAGAGACCCAGTACTTC. This translates into CASSRGLVEETQYF.

The rearrangement links TRBV19 to TRBJ1-1; D call uncertain. V lost 1 base, J lost 4 bases, and 10 bases lay in between. CDR1 LNHDA and CDR2 SQIVND come from the germline V gene (reference sequence). This CDR3 spans 14 amino acids. CDR3 DNA sequence: TGTGCCAGTAGTATAGGAGCCGGGATCACTGAAGCTTTCTTT. This gives the protein CASSIGAGITEAFF.

This clone was recorded a few times. The chain has TRBV5-4 and TRBJ1-2; TRBD1 matches 9 bases. Trimming took 7 bases from V and 8 from J; bases not matched to a gene: 9. The CDR3 loop spans 13 amino acids. Germline V gene sequence: CDR1 SGHNT, CDR2 YYREEE (reference sequence). The CDR3 region is CASGQQGARGYTF. CDR3 in DNA: TGTGCCAGCGGCCAACAGGGGGCCCGCGGCTACACCTTC.

The chain employs TRBV3-1 (or the pseudogene TRBV3-2) and TRBJ2-3; 9 bases are shared with TRBD2. The CDR3 is 18 amino acids. V trimming: 0 bases; J trimming: 1 base; junction bases outside the gene matches: 8. Germline CDR1 LGHDT, CDR2 YNNKEL (reference sequence). CDR3 protein: CASSQEAGKRGGTDTQYF. The CDR3 DNA is TGTGCCAGCAGCCAAGAAGCCGGCAAGCGGGGGGGCACAGATACGCAGTATTTT.

The chain joins TRBV5-1 to TRBJ1-2, with D perhaps TRBD1 (6 bases). This CDR3 region has 13 residues. Germline loops: CDR1 SGHRS, CDR2 YFSETQ. Trimming pared 4 bases from V and 2 bases from J, leaving 9 bases between. CDR3 residues: CASSDQGNYGYTF. CDR3 DNA sequence: TGCGCCAGCAGCGACCAGGGGAACTATGGCTACACCTTC.

The chain uses TRBV30 and TRBJ1-2; TRBD1 aligns across 8 bases. V was clipped by 0 bases and J by 7 bases; unmatched bases: 19. The germline V gene encodes CDR1 GTSNPN and CDR2 SVGIG (reference sequence). CDR3 length: 18 residues. The CDR3 protein is CAWSVKKGQVLRVRGYTF. The CDR3 DNA reads as TGTGCCTGGAGTGTTAAAAAGGGACAGGTTCTGAGGGTCCGTGGCTACACCTTC.